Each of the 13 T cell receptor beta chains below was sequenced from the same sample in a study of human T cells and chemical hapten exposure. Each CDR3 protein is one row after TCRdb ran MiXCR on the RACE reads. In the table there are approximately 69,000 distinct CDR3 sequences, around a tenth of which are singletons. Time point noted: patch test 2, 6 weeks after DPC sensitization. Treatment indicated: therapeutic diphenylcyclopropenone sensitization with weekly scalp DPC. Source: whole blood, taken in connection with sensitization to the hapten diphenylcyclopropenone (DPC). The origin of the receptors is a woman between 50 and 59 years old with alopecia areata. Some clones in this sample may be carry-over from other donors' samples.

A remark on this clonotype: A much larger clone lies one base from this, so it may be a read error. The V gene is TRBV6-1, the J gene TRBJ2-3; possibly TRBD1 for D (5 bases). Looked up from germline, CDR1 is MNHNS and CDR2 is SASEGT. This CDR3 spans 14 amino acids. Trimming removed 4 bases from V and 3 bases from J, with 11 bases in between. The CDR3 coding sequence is TGTGCCAGCAGTGTCAGGGTCGGTACAGATACGCAGTATTTT. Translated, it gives CASSVRVGTDTQYF.

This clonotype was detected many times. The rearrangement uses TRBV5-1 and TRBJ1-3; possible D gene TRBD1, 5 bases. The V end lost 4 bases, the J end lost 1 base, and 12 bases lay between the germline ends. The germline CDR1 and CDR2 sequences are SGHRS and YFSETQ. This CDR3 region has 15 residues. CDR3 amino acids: CASSLNSGSGNTIYF. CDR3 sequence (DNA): TGCGCCAGCAGCCTGAATTCAGGGTCTGGAAACACCATATATTTT. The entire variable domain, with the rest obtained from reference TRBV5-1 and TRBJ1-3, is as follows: KAGVTQTPRYLIKTRGQQVTLSCSPISGHRSVSWYQQTPGQGLQFLFEYFSETQRNKGNFPGRFSGRQFSNSRSEMNVSTLELGDSALYLCASSLNSGSGNTIYFGEGSWLTVV.

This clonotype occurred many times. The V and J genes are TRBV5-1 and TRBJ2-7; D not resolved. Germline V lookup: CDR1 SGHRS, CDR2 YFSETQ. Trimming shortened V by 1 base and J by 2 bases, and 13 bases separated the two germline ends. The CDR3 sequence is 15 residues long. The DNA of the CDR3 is TGCGCCAGCAGCTTGTTAGGCGGCGAGACCTACGAGCAGTACTTC. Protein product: CASSLLGGETYEQYF.

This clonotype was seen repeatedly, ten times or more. Here the CDR3 DNA reads TGTGCCAGCAGACTACAGGGGGCGCGAAGGTGGACTGAAGCTTTCTTT. Encoded protein: CASRLQGARRWTEAFF. V usage is TRBV11-2 and J usage is TRBJ1-1, with 9 nucleotides matching TRBD1. The CDR3 totals 16 residues. The germline V gene encodes CDR1 SGHAT and CDR2 FQNNGV. Trimming cost V 6 bases and J 5 bases; bases outside gene matches: 13.

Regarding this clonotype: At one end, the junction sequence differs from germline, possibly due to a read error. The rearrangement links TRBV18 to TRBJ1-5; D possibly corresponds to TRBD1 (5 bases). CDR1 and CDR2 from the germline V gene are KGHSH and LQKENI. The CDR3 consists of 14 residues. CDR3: CASSPLGANQPLHF. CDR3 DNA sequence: TGTGCCAGCTCACCACTTGGGGCGAATCAGCCCCTGCATTTT.

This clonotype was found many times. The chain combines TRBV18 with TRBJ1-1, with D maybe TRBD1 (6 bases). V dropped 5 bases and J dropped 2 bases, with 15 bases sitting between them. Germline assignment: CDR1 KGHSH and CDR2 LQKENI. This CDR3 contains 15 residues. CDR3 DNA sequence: TGTGCCAGCTCAGCACAGGGAATCGGTAACACTGAAGCTTTCTTT. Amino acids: CASSAQGIGNTEAFF.

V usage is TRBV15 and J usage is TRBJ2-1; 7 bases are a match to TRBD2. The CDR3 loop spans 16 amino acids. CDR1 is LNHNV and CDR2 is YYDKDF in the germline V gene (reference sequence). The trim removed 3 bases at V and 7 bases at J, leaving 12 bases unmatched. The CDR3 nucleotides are TGTGCCACCAGCAGCCAGGGACTAATCCAACGGAATGAGCAGTTCTTC. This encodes CATSSQGLIQRNEQFF.

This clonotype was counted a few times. CDR3 in DNA: TGCAGCGGCACCCGAGGGGTATTCTACAATGAGCAGTTCTTC. Translation gives CSGTRGVFYNEQFF. The V gene is TRBV29-1, the J gene TRBJ2-1; tentatively, D is TRBD1 or TRBD2 (5 bases each). This CDR3 contains 14 residues. Trimming removed 7 bases at V and 3 bases at J, with 16 bases between. CDR1 is SQVTM and CDR2 is ANQGSEA in the germline V gene.

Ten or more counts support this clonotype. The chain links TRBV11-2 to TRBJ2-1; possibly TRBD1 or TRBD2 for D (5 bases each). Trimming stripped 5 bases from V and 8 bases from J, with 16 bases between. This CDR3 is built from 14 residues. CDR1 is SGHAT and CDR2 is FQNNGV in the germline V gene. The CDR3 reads CASSRGDLGDEQFF. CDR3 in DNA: TGTGCCAGCAGCCGTGGGGACCTGGGCGATGAGCAGTTCTTC.

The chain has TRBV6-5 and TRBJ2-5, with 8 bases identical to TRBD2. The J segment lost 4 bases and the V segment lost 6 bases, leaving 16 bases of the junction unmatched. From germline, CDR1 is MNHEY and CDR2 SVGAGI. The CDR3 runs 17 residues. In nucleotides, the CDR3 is TGTGCCAGCAGCCACGTCTGGGATAGCGGGACGGTAGAGACCCAGTACTTC. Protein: CASSHVWDSGTVETQYF.

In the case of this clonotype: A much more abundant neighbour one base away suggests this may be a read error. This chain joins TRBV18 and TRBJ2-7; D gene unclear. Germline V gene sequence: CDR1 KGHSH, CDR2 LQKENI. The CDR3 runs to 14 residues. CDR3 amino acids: CASLPPLLGSEQYF. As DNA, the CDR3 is TGTGCCAGCTTACCACCTCTTCTTGGGTCTGAGCAGTACTTC.

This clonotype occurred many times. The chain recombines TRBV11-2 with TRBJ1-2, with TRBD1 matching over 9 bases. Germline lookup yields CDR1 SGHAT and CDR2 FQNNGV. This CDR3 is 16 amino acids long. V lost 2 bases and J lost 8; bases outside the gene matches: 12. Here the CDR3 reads CASSLSQGQGVYGYTF. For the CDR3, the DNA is TGTGCCAGCAGCTTATCACAGGGACAGGGTGTATACGGCTACACCTTC. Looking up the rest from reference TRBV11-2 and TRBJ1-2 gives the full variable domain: EAGVAQSPRYKIIEKRQSVAFWCNPISGHATLYWYQQILGQGPKLLIQFQNNGVVDDSQLPKDRFSAERLKGVDSTLKIQPAKLEDSAVYLCASSLSQGQGVYGYTFGSGTRLTVV.

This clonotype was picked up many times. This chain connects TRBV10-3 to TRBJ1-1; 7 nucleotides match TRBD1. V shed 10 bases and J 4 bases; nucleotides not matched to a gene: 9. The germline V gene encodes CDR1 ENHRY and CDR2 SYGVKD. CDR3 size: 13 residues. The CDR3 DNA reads TGTGCCACTACGACAGGGTTGCCCACTGAAGCTTTCTTT. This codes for CATTTGLPTEAFF.